The 10 T cell receptor beta chains reported below all come from one sample, sequenced in a study of cytomegalovirus exposure and HLA in healthy donors. PCR employed 60 Vbeta and 13 Jbeta primers. This table comes from immunoSEQ multiplex PCR, and its TCRdb copy is limited to in-frame clones, with some not included. The sample records about 62,000 clones, approximately 75% being singletons. The sequenced material came from PBMCs. These receptors were collected from a woman in her twenties or thirties in good health and CMV-seronegative.

The chain is built from TRBV18 and TRBJ1-1, with D possibly TRBD1 on 6 matching bases. The CDR3 has 14 residues. Germline lookup yields CDR1 KGHSH and CDR2 LQKENI. The ends were cut back, 4 bases at V and 0 bases at J, with 9 bases in the middle. The CDR3 nucleotides read TGTGCCAGCTCACGCGGACAGTTGAACACTGAAGCTTTCTTT. Translation: CASSRGQLNTEAFF.

V is TRBV10-3 and J is TRBJ1-4; D perhaps matches TRBD1 (5 bases). The length of the CDR3 is 13 residues. The germline V gene encodes CDR1 ENHRY and CDR2 SYGVKD. V was trimmed by 6 bases and J by 0 bases, leaving 5 bases between them. The CDR3 DNA reads as TGTGCCATCAGAGGGGCAACTAATGAAAAACTGTTTTTT. The encoded protein is CAIRGATNEKLFF.

V is TRBV10-3 and J is TRBJ2-1; D is unresolved. CDR3 length: 12 residues. Trimming removed 7 bases at V and 4 bases at J, with 8 bases between. Germline CDR1 ENHRY, CDR2 SYGVKD. CDR3 sequence: CAIKSEYNEQFF. The CDR3, as DNA: TGTGCCATCAAGTCGGAGTACAATGAGCAGTTCTTC.

V and J are TRBV10-3 and TRBJ2-1; 8 bases are a match to TRBD1. Germline CDR1 ENHRY, CDR2 SYGVKD. The CDR3 covers 15 residues. V lost 5 bases and J lost 8; bases outside the gene matches: 11. The CDR3 loop is CAISTGTGPYDEQFF. For the CDR3, the DNA is TGTGCCATCAGTACGGGGACAGGTCCTTATGATGAGCAGTTCTTC.

This clone was seen a single time. The chain joins TRBV7-2 to TRBJ1-1, with 7 bases identical to TRBD1. CDR3 length: 15 amino acids. After removal of 5 bases from V and 0 bases from J, the junction contained 6 bases not matched to a gene. Germline V gene data show CDR1 as SGHTA and CDR2 as FQGNSA. This CDR3 is CASSTRQGLNTEAFF. DNA for the CDR3: TGTGCCAGCAGCACCAGACAGGGTTTGAACACTGAAGCTTTCTTT.

The genes are TRBV27 and TRBJ2-1; TRBD2 aligns across 14 bases. Germline lookup yields CDR1 MNHEY and CDR2 SMNVEV (reference sequence). There are 18 residues in the CDR3. J gave up 3 bases and V 6 bases, and 10 bases lay outside the gene matches. CDR3 sequence: CASSGLAGGLMDYNEQFF. In DNA form, the CDR3 reads TGTGCCAGCAGCGGACTAGCGGGAGGATTGATGGACTACAATGAGCAGTTCTTC.

The genes are TRBV28 and TRBJ2-3; 8 bases line up with TRBD2. CDR1 and CDR2 from the germline V gene are MDHEN and SYDVKM. V shed 6 bases and J 1 base; nucleotides not matched to a gene: 6. This CDR3 contains 15 residues. The CDR3 DNA sequence: TGTGCCAGCAGATTTAGCGGGACCCGCACAGATACGCAGTATTTT. Translated: CASRFSGTRTDTQYF.

This clone was seen more than once but under ten times. The V and J genes are TRBV2 and TRBJ2-6; 7 bases are a match to TRBD2. In germline, CDR1 is SNHLY, CDR2 FYNNEI. V lost 8 bases to trimming and J lost 4 bases; unmatched junction nucleotides: 2. The CDR3 extends over 13 amino acids. This CDR3 reads CASRRGGANVLTF. In DNA, the CDR3 is TGTGCCAGCCGGCGGGGGGGGGCCAACGTCCTGACTTTC.

The genes are TRBV10-1 and TRBJ2-2; 9 bases align to TRBD2. The CDR3 is made up of 16 amino acids. With V trimmed by 5 bases and J by 4 bases, 8 bases remained unmatched. CDR1 is WNHNN, CDR2 SYGVQD, per germline (reference sequence). CDR3 sequence reads: CASSTAGLARTGELFF. The CDR3 coding sequence is TGCGCCAGCAGTACCGCCGGACTAGCGCGCACCGGGGAGCTGTTTTTT.

The chain employs TRBV2 and TRBJ1-4, with 8 bases that match TRBD1. This CDR3 has 15 amino acids. In germline, CDR1 is SNHLY, CDR2 FYNNEI. The V and J ends lost 6 bases and 3 bases, in that order; junction bases with no gene match: 6. The CDR3 DNA sequence: TGTGCCAGCAGGAATGACAGGGGTGCTAATGAAAAACTGTTTTTT. Translated, it gives CASRNDRGANEKLFF. Full variable domain (outside the CDR3, taken from reference TRBV2 and TRBJ1-4): EPEVTQTPSHQVTQMGQEVILRCVPISNHLYFYWYRQILGQKVEFLVSFYNNEISEKSEIFDDQFSVERPDGSNFTLKIRSTKLEDSAMYFCASRNDRGANEKLFFGSGTQLSVL.